The TCR beta chain described here comes from a study of beta chain features in type 1 diabetes. Study-level information: On cell yields, gender and age, patients and healthy donors were similar. Study-level findings and limits: The study found fewer insertions and more deletions at VDJ junctions in type 1 diabetes patients.

Expressed TCRB transcripts were sequenced because the entire RNA isolate underwent reverse transcription. TCRdb's table, derived via immunoSEQ multiplex PCR, lists solely in-frame clones and lacks some. In the table there are 400,000 to 450,000 clones, about 15% of which are singletons. The CDR3 contains 14 residues. Germline CDR1 is SGHRS and CDR2 is YFSETQ. V was trimmed by 3 bases and J by 1 base, leaving 8 bases between them. Remarks on this clone: Its antigen remains unidentified.

The chain uses TRBV5-1 and TRBJ1-3; possible D gene TRBD1, 6 bases. The sequence was collected from a man aged 30 to 45 in good health. Sequencing was carried out using naive CD4+ T cells from blood. The CDR3 region is CASSWDTSGNTIYF. The CDR3 nucleotides read TGCGCCAGCAGCTGGGACACTTCTGGAAACACCATATATTTT.